The 9 T cell receptor beta chains below all came from one sample that was sequenced in a study of PD-1 blockade in classical Hodgkin lymphoma. Libraries were prepared by immunoSEQ multiplex PCR; TCRdb keeps only in-frame clonotypes and omits some of them. Counted here are approximately 110,000 clones, roughly 90% occurring once; the ten biggest clones make up about 20%. Sample time point: cycle 4 day 1 (C4D1), after 6 weeks of nivolumab. All patients experienced relapse after autologous stem cell transplantation, and brentuximab vedotin exposure was variable. Sequenced material: peripheral blood mononuclear cells (PBMCs), taken before the fourth cycle of nivolumab. The receptors here all came from a human donor with classical Hodgkin lymphoma.

The genes are TRBV2 and TRBJ1-2; TRBD1 agrees at 9 bases. The CDR3 covers 14 residues. From germline, CDR1 is SNHLY and CDR2 FYNNEI. The J segment lost 7 bases and the V segment lost 2 bases, leaving 5 bases of the junction unmatched. The CDR3 coding sequence is TGTGCCAGCAGTGAACCGAACAGGGGGCTTGGCTACACCTTC. This gives the protein CASSEPNRGLGYTF.

The V gene is TRBV6-5, the J gene TRBJ1-2; 7 bases align to TRBD1. CDR1 and CDR2 from the germline V gene are MNHEY and SVGAGI. The CDR3 has 15 amino acids. The trim removed 5 bases at V and 7 bases at J, leaving 13 bases unmatched. The CDR3 DNA follows: TGTGCCAGCAGTGCGACCGGGACAGCCGCCGGTGGCTACACCTTC. This sequence encodes CASSATGTAAGGYTF.

V is TRBV4-2 and J is TRBJ2-3; 12 nucleotides agree with TRBD2. The V segment lost 3 bases and the J segment 1 base; nucleotides outside the gene matches: 5. CDR3 size: 17 residues. Germline lookup yields CDR1 LGHNA and CDR2 YNFKEQ. The DNA of the CDR3 is TGTGCCAGCAGCCAGCTAGCGGGAGGGCCCCGCACAGATACGCAGTATTTT. As protein: CASSQLAGGPRTDTQYF.

The CDR3: CASSRGLAGIQETQYF. CDR3 in DNA: TGTGCCAGCAGTCGGGGACTAGCGGGTATCCAAGAGACCCAGTACTTC. The chain links TRBV2 to TRBJ2-5; 12 bases match TRBD2. This CDR3 has 16 residues. Germline-derived CDR1 and CDR2 are SNHLY and FYNNEI. V lost 5 bases, J lost 1 base, and 5 bases stayed unmatched.

The chain carries TRBV19 and TRBJ1-2; D might be TRBD1 (6 bases). The ends were cut back, 8 bases at V and 2 bases at J, with 12 bases in the middle. The CDR3 length is 13 residues. Germline CDR1 is LNHDA and CDR2 is SQIVND (reference sequence). The CDR3 nucleotides read TGTGCCAGTCGAGGGGGTAAGAACTATGGCTACACCTTC. It encodes CASRGGKNYGYTF.

This chain connects TRBV19 to TRBJ2-1; 12 bases fit TRBD2. J lost 8 bases, V lost 7 bases, and 12 bases had no gene match. The CDR3 runs 16 residues. Per the germline V gene, CDR1 is LNHDA and CDR2 is SQIVND (reference sequence). This CDR3 reads CASTMTSGSLLDEQFF. In DNA form, the CDR3 reads TGTGCCAGTACTATGACTAGCGGGAGTTTGTTGGATGAGCAGTTCTTC.

This clone came up a few times. V and J are TRBV29-1 and TRBJ2-3; 7 bases map to TRBD1. Germline values: CDR1 SQVTM, CDR2 ANQGSEA. The CDR3 runs 13 residues. Germline trimming cut 7 bases from V and 2 bases from J; bases unmatched to any gene: 6. The CDR3 DNA follows: TGCAGCGGAAAAGGGGGCCTCACAGATACGCAGTATTTT. It translates to CSGKGGLTDTQYF.

The genes are TRBV7-9 and TRBJ2-1, with TRBD2 matching 7 bases. This CDR3 region has 16 residues. Germline CDR1 reads SEHNR; CDR2 reads FQNEAQ (reference sequence). The trim removed 7 bases at V and 4 bases at J, leaving 13 bases unmatched. This CDR3 is CASTLSLAEFYNEQFF. CDR3 coding DNA: TGTGCCAGCACCCTCTCGCTAGCGGAATTTTACAATGAGCAGTTCTTC.

The chain joins TRBV5-8 to TRBJ2-5, with TRBD2 matching over 8 bases. This CDR3 is built from 17 residues. The trim removed 0 bases at V and 5 bases at J, leaving 12 bases unmatched. Per germline, CDR1 SGHTS and CDR2 YDEGEE. CDR3 amino acids: CASSLAIAGPARETQYF. The CDR3 DNA follows: TGTGCCAGCAGCTTGGCCATAGCGGGGCCAGCTAGGGAGACCCAGTACTTC.